This TCR beta chain was sequenced for a study of T cell responses to AZD1222 COVID-19 vaccine. As for this clone: The antigen remains undetermined.

Study observations and caveats: White British ancestry dominated among donors, who included more females, and clonal diversity was possibly underestimated.

Trimming took off 1 base at V and 8 bases at J, with 9 bases between the two ends. This CDR3 region has 13 residues. Assay: immunoSEQ multiplex PCR; the TCRdb copy retains only in-frame clones and omits some. The sample holds approximately 150,000 clones; about 82% are singletons and the top ten take about 4.8%. The TCR sequence derives from an adult who received the AZD1222 COVID-19 vaccine. J is TRBJ2-1 and V is TRBV12-3 or TRBV12-4; D gene unclear. Sample: peripheral blood, taken 28 days after the second AZD1222 dose. The CDR3: CASSLGVRYEQFF. DNA of the CDR3: TGTGCCAGCAGTTTAGGAGTTCGGTATGAGCAGTTCTTC.